A single sample is the source of the 30 T cell receptor beta chains below, sequenced in a study of cytomegalovirus exposure and HLA in healthy donors. Use of 60 Vbeta and 13 Jbeta primers characterized the PCR. Only in-frame clones appear in the TCRdb table, and some are missing; sequencing was by immunoSEQ multiplex PCR. The data contain roughly 81,000 clones, around 80% of them singletons. The sequenced sample consisted of PBMCs. Receptor source: a man aged 25 to 40 in good health and CMV-seronegative.

This clone was seen only once. The chain carries TRBV6-1 and TRBJ2-3; TRBD1 might be the D (6 bases). This CDR3 is built from 17 residues. V was clipped by 3 bases and J by 6 bases, with 22 bases between them. CDR1 MNHNS and CDR2 SASEGT come from the germline V gene. The DNA of the CDR3 is TGTGCCAGCAGTGATCACGTTTATAGGCAGGGGTCGGATACGCAGTATTTT. Its translation: CASSDHVYRQGSDTQYF.

J is TRBJ2-7 and V is TRBV7-9, with TRBD2 matching 7 bases. This CDR3 spans 16 amino acids. Losses at the gene ends were 3 bases for V and 2 bases for J; bases not matched to a gene: 10. Germline lookup yields CDR1 SEHNR and CDR2 FQNEAQ (reference sequence). The CDR3 nucleotides are TGTGCCAGCAGCTTGTACCGGGACTATACCCCCTACGAGCAGTACTTC. Its translation is CASSLYRDYTPYEQYF.

The chain uses TRBV9 and TRBJ2-5, with D maybe TRBD1 (6 bases). This CDR3 spans 15 amino acids. The germline gives CDR1 SGDLS, CDR2 YYNGEE. V lost 0 bases, J lost 5 bases, and 14 bases lay in between. The CDR3 region is CASSVGTAPVETQYF. In DNA, the CDR3 is TGTGCCAGCAGCGTAGGGACAGCCCCTGTGGAGACCCAGTACTTC.

V usage is TRBV5-5 and J usage is TRBJ1-4, with a weak D call TRBD1 (6 bases). The germline CDR1 and CDR2 sequences are SGHKS and YYEKEE (reference sequence). The CDR3 has 17 amino acids. Trimming removed 1 base at V and 5 bases at J, with 18 bases between. The CDR3 loop reads CASSLYPYGGINEKLFF. The CDR3 nucleotides read TGTGCCAGCAGCTTGTACCCATATGGGGGCATAAATGAAAAACTGTTTTTT.

The V gene is TRBV7-9, the J gene TRBJ2-7; TRBD2 matches 8 bases. CDR1 and CDR2 from the germline V gene are SEHNR and FQNEAQ (reference sequence). J was trimmed by 4 bases and V by 6 bases; bases with no gene match: 11. The CDR3 sequence is 15 residues long. DNA of the CDR3: TGTGCCAGCAGTTCACCGGGACTAGAAGGGTACGAGCAGTACTTC. Translation gives CASSSPGLEGYEQYF.

The genes are TRBV30 and TRBJ1-5; 7 nucleotides agree with TRBD1. The germline CDR1 and CDR2 sequences are GTSNPN and SVGIG (reference sequence). The V gene end was trimmed by 1 base and the J gene end by 0 bases; junction bases not matched to a gene: 6. This CDR3 is 16 amino acids long. CDR3 loop: CAWSDGDSYSNQPQHF. CDR3 DNA: TGTGCCTGGAGTGATGGGGACAGCTATAGCAATCAGCCCCAGCATTTT.

Notes on this clone: This sample includes further DNA sequences coding for the same CDR3. The chain carries TRBV6-5 and TRBJ1-3, with TRBD1 as a possible D gene (5 bases). The germline V gene encodes CDR1 MNHEY and CDR2 SVGAGI. Trimming removed 0 bases at V and 0 bases at J, with 9 bases between. This CDR3 is 16 amino acids long. The CDR3 DNA is TGTGCCAGCAGTTACTCGAGACAGCACTCTGGAAACACCATATATTTT. It encodes CASSYSRQHSGNTIYF.

J is TRBJ2-5 and V is TRBV7-8; 11 bases match TRBD2. The germline CDR1 and CDR2 sequences are SGHVS and FQNEAQ. The CDR3 is made up of 14 amino acids. V lost 5 bases to trimming and J lost 5 bases; unmatched junction nucleotides: 4. Here the CDR3 DNA reads TGTGCCAGCAGCAGTAGCGGGAGGGGGGAGACCCAGTACTTC. Its protein product is CASSSSGRGETQYF.

The V gene is TRBV7-2, the J gene TRBJ2-3, with 7 bases fitting TRBD1. Germline V gene sequence: CDR1 SGHTA, CDR2 FQGNSA. CDR3 length: 18 residues. V lost 1 base, J lost 4 bases, and 14 bases stayed unmatched. As DNA, the CDR3 is TGTGCCAGCAGCTTAGTAATATATAGACAGGGCGGTGCAGATACGCAGTATTTT. Protein: CASSLVIYRQGGADTQYF.

The genes are TRBV6-5 and TRBJ2-7, with D unresolved. Trimming took 0 bases from V and 6 from J, leaving 9 bases between them. The CDR3 extends over 13 amino acids. Per germline, CDR1 MNHEY and CDR2 SVGAGI. CDR3 DNA: TGTGCCAGCAGTTACTCCCCGTTCTCCGAGCAGTACTTC. It codes for CASSYSPFSEQYF.

For the CDR3, the DNA is TGTGCCAGCAGCTCCACAGGGGACAATCAGCCCCAGCATTTT. Translating it yields CASSSTGDNQPQHF. The chain combines TRBV7-6 with TRBJ1-5, with TRBD1 matching over 7 bases. J was trimmed by 3 bases and V by 4 bases; bases with no gene match: 3. The V gene's germline CDR1 is SGHVS and CDR2 FNYEAQ. CDR3 length equals 14 residues.

The chain carries TRBV27 and TRBJ2-1; 15 nucleotides line up with TRBD2. CDR3 size: 15 residues. Per germline, CDR1 MNHEY and CDR2 SMNVEV (reference sequence). V shed 5 bases and J 8 bases; nucleotides not matched to a gene: 4. The DNA for the CDR3 is TGTGCCAGCAGTCCCAGGACTAGCGGGAGGGATGAGCAGTTCTTC. This encodes CASSPRTSGRDEQFF.

This chain uses TRBV4-2 with TRBJ2-1, with 10 bases identical to TRBD2. CDR1 and CDR2 (germline): LGHNA, YNFKEQ. V gave up 4 bases and J gave up 0 bases; unmatched junction bases: 9. The CDR3 totals 18 residues. Here the CDR3 reads CASSRLGTSDGSYNEQFF. CDR3 DNA: TGTGCCAGCAGCCGACTCGGGACTAGCGATGGCTCCTACAATGAGCAGTTCTTC.

The count of this clone is one. This chain joins TRBV2 and TRBJ1-5, with a possible D match to TRBD1 (6 bases). Per germline, CDR1 SNHLY and CDR2 FYNNEI. This CDR3 has 15 amino acids. The V end was cut by 9 bases, the J end by 0 bases, with 15 bases between. The DNA of the CDR3 is TGTGCCAGTCGCCAGGGGAGGGGTAGCAATCAGCCCCAGCATTTT. Protein: CASRQGRGSNQPQHF.

This clone was recorded only once. V usage is TRBV19 and J usage is TRBJ1-6; 7 nucleotides agree with TRBD1. The CDR3 extends over 17 amino acids. The germline CDR1 and CDR2 sequences are LNHDA and SQIVND (reference sequence). V lost 3 bases to trimming and J lost 7 bases; unmatched junction nucleotides: 12. CDR3 DNA sequence: TGTGCCAGTAGTATGGTTGTCAGGGACAGAAAAAATTCACCCCTCCACTTT. Protein sequence: CASSMVVRDRKNSPLHF.

This rearrangement joins TRBV4-3 to TRBJ2-1, with 7 bases matching TRBD2. The CDR3 covers 16 residues. The V and J ends lost 1 base and 8 bases, in that order; junction bases with no gene match: 11. CDR1 LGHNA and CDR2 YSLEER come from the germline V gene. The chain's CDR3 is CASSQVKAGLWDEQFF. Here the CDR3 DNA reads TGCGCCAGCAGCCAAGTAAAAGCGGGGCTTTGGGATGAGCAGTTCTTC.

The rearrangement uses TRBV4-2 and TRBJ2-6; 10 bases map to TRBD1. The length of the CDR3 is 19 residues. Losses at the gene ends were 3 bases for V and 0 bases for J; bases not matched to a gene: 8. Germline loops: CDR1 LGHNA, CDR2 YNFKEQ. The CDR3 bases are TGTGCCAGCAGCCATTTTAGGGGGACAGGGGACTCTGGGGCCAACGTCCTGACTTTC. It is translated as CASSHFRGTGDSGANVLTF.

The V and J genes are TRBV27 and TRBJ2-1; TRBD1 matches 7 bases. Per germline, CDR1 MNHEY and CDR2 SMNVEV (reference sequence). The CDR3 is 13 residues long. With 2 bases clipped from V and 10 bases from J, the junction kept 5 bases outside the gene matches. The CDR3 DNA reads TGTGCCAGCAGTTTAGAGGGGGCCGGGGAGCAGTTCTTC. It codes for CASSLEGAGEQFF.

This sequence joins TRBV7-9 and TRBJ2-3; 9 positions agree with TRBD1. The junction had 8 bases not matched to a gene; V was cut back by 5 bases and J by 5 bases. The V gene's germline CDR1 is SEHNR and CDR2 FQNEAQ (reference sequence). This CDR3 comprises 15 residues. The CDR3 nucleotides are TGTGCCAGCAGCCTCCGGGACAGGGCGGAAGATACGCAGTATTTT. Translating it yields CASSLRDRAEDTQYF.

The sample holds a few counts of this clone. This rearrangement joins TRBV6-5 to TRBJ2-2; unclear D gene. CDR1 and CDR2 from the germline V gene are MNHEY and SVGAGI. V gave up 3 bases and J gave up 2 bases, with 13 bases separating them. The CDR3 loop spans 16 amino acids. The CDR3 DNA sequence: TGTGCCAGCAGTTATTTGGGCACCTCTAACACCGGGGAGCTGTTTTTT. As protein: CASSYLGTSNTGELFF.

J is TRBJ2-2 and V is TRBV2; tentative D call: TRBD1 (6 bases). The germline V gene has CDR1 SNHLY and CDR2 FYNNEI. CDR3 length: 12 residues. V lost 7 bases to trimming and J lost 6 bases, with 9 bases between them. The CDR3: CASMGAPGELFF. As DNA, the CDR3 is TGTGCCAGCATGGGGGCCCCCGGGGAGCTGTTTTTT.

This clone was found a few times. The DNA of the CDR3 is TGTGCCAGCAGCATGAGACCGGGATTCGATGAGCAGTTCTTC. Its protein is CASSMRPGFDEQFF. The chain couples TRBV7-3 to TRBJ2-1; TRBD2 is a possible D gene (5 bases). Trimming took 5 bases from V and 8 from J, leaving 16 bases between them. The CDR3 extends over 14 amino acids. Germline V gene sequence: CDR1 SGHTA, CDR2 FQGTGA.

This clone appeared a single time. The chain has TRBV30 and TRBJ1-6; D remains unclear. The V gene lost 8 bases and the J gene lost 5 bases, with 10 bases spanning the gap. There are 12 residues in the CDR3. CDR1 and CDR2 from the germline V gene are GTSNPN and SVGIG (reference sequence). The CDR3 DNA sequence: TGTGCCGTCCGGCGGAATAATTCACCCCTCCACTTT. Protein sequence: CAVRRNNSPLHF.

The CDR3 protein is CASSSPRVGETQYF. The CDR3 DNA is TGTGCCAGCTCCTCACCGAGGGTGGGAGAGACCCAGTACTTC. The rearrangement joins TRBV2 to TRBJ2-5; a possible D gene is TRBD2 (5 bases). The CDR3 loop spans 14 amino acids. Deletions cut 8 bases from V and 4 bases from J, with 17 bases between. CDR1 and CDR2 (germline): SNHLY, FYNNEI.

V gene TRBV7-9 combines with J gene TRBJ1-4; possible D gene TRBD1, 6 bases. Germline V CDR1 and CDR2: SEHNR, FQNEAQ (reference sequence). This CDR3 has 16 residues. V was cut by 5 bases and J by 10 bases, with 23 bases left in between. The CDR3 sequence is CASSDTQQGMFRKLFF. For the CDR3, the DNA is TGTGCCAGCAGCGATACCCAACAGGGAATGTTTAGAAAACTGTTTTTT.

Remarks on this clone: The germline gene is not matched at one end of the junction; a read error may be the cause. This chain uses TRBV7-6 with TRBJ1-4; D is unresolved. Germline CDR1 is SGHVS and CDR2 is FNYEAQ. This CDR3 spans 14 amino acids. The DNA for the CDR3 is TGTGCCAGCAGCCCGGACTCCTTCAGAGAAAGACTGTTTTTT. Amino acids: CASSPDSFRERLFF.

V and J are TRBV5-1 and TRBJ2-6; D might be TRBD2 (5 bases). Germline V lookup: CDR1 SGHRS, CDR2 YFSETQ. This CDR3 contains 14 residues. Deletions cut 7 bases from V and 8 bases from J, with 16 bases between. CDR3 loop: CASFEGRSPNVLTF. The DNA for the CDR3 is TGCGCCAGCTTTGAGGGCCGGAGCCCCAACGTCCTGACTTTC.

This sequence joins TRBV28 and TRBJ2-2, with 8 bases that match TRBD1. V gave up 6 bases and J gave up 6 bases; unmatched junction bases: 9. The germline gives CDR1 MDHEN, CDR2 SYDVKM. The CDR3 totals 15 residues. CDR3 in amino acids: CASRTGVIWSGELFF. CDR3 DNA sequence: TGTGCCAGCAGGACAGGGGTAATATGGTCCGGGGAGCTGTTTTTT.

The table lists this clone with a count of one. CDR3 DNA sequence: TGTGCCAGCAGTCACAGGGATAACTCAGATACGCAGTATTTT. Encoded protein: CASSHRDNSDTQYF. The rearrangement uses TRBV27 and TRBJ2-3, with D perhaps matching TRBD1 (6 bases). The CDR3 length is 14 residues. The germline gives CDR1 MNHEY, CDR2 SMNVEV (reference sequence). Trimming cost V 5 bases and J 4 bases, with 13 bases left between them.

This sequence joins TRBV18 and TRBJ2-7; no definite D call. Trimming left V 2 bases short and J 1 base short, with 6 bases between. Germline-derived CDR1 and CDR2 are KGHSH and LQKENI. This CDR3 region has 13 residues. The CDR3 loop is CASSPGRSYEQYF. CDR3 in DNA: TGTGCCAGCTCACCAGGTAGATCCTACGAGCAGTACTTC.